This T cell receptor (beta chain) was sequenced during a study of regulatory T cells in long-lasting Graves disease. Library construction for TCR beta used iRepertoire HTBI primers and Arm-PCR of CDR3 regions. MiXCR, run by TCRdb on the multiplex PCR reads, gives a single entry per CDR3 protein. Altogether about 470,000 distinct CDR3 sequences are present, 20% to 25% being singletons, with the ten largest covering about 8.3%. This clonotype was observed a few times. Its matching antigen is unknown. General study findings and limits: Public clonotype sharing was higher in persistent than newly diagnosed patients. Owing to a sample size that was small, accuracy may have been reduced. Gene preferences differed: TRBV28, TRBJ1-2, TRBJ2-5 in persistent cases.

Time point meaning: persistent/refractory GD, antithyroid drugs over 5 years with positive TRAb. RNA isolated from PBMCs was used to make the TCR library. This CDR3 contains 15 residues. CDR1 and CDR2 (germline): KGHSH, LQKENI. V shed 4 bases and J shed 4 bases, with 16 bases lying between them. The sample was peripheral blood mononuclear cells (PBMCs), taken when the disease was refractory, from a patient treated with antithyroid drugs. The J gene is TRBJ1-1, the V gene TRBV18; D might be TRBD1 (6 bases). The clonotype was recovered from a female donor with Graves disease. The CDR3 loop reads CASSQSAGVATEAFF. CDR3 coding DNA: TGTGCCAGCTCACAATCGGCAGGGGTGGCCACTGAAGCTTTCTTT.